The present TCR beta chain was sequenced within a study of CD8 T cells in Susac syndrome (dated by TCRdb to between 2018 and 2021). The study in broad terms: Whether CD8+ T cell activation and differentiation in Susac syndrome was antigen driven was tested using repertoire sequencing. Study-wide findings and limitations: The number of individuals in the TCR sequencing and HLA analysis was acknowledged as relatively small.

There are 13 amino acids in the CDR3, from cysteine to phenylalanine inclusive. Of all the DNA, just the CDR3 is kept, 39 bases in frame from base 1. CDR1 is given as LGHNT and CDR2 as FRNRAP, both from the germline V gene. A remark on this clonotype: It lacks a known antigen. Its ends do not fully match the called genes, so a read error is possible.

RNA was extracted using the RNeasy kit, and roughly 0.5 to 1 microgram was reverse transcribed with random hexamers. The immunoSEQ multiplex PCR assay, covering 54 Vbeta and 13 Jbeta segments, was used to amplify TCR beta CDR3 regions. Bias from PCR amplification was corrected by using a synthetic template baseline for primer optimization and for computational correction. Concerning the study's data processing: Only productive sequences were kept, with reads annotated to V, D and J genes according to IMGT and analyzed in immunoSEQ Analyzer. Clonality was calculated as one minus the Shannon entropy normalized by log2 of the number of productive unique sequences. For each patient and control, public and private clones were evaluated within the 100 most prevalent clones. Susac-specific clones were defined as absent from healthy and MS cohorts, approximately 1,000 published viral clones and other ImmuneACCESS disease sequences. TCRdb cleaned the public reads at Q25 with fastp, built clones with MiXCR and kept in-frame beta chains. Identical CDR3 protein sequences are pooled into one entry, listed with their most common genes and DNA. The authors' filters were not applied to this entry. The sample data list approximately 170,000 distinct CDR3 sequences, and 94% of these were observed just once. Almost 0.095% of the sample is taken by the ten largest.

Peripheral blood CD8+ and CD4+ T cells from healthy donors, Susac syndrome patients and multiple sclerosis patients were profiled by high-throughput TCR beta sequencing. Multiple sclerosis controls were treatment-naive patients with stable or active relapsing-remitting disease fulfilling revised McDonald criteria. Bulk CD8+ and CD4+ T cells were purified by magnetic negative isolation, while CD8+ TEMRA cells were enriched using FACS. Blood was collected in EDTA tubes and processed within 24 hours, with PBMCs isolated through density gradient centrifugation. PBMCs intended for TCR sequencing were frozen in liquid nitrogen and were later thawed in a 37 degrees C water bath. A purity of at least 90% was achieved for sorted or isolated CD4+, CD8+ and CD8+ TEMRA cells.

The sequence is built from TRBV12-5 and TRBJ1-3, with the D gene not confidently named. This receptor was obtained from a human donor with multiple sclerosis. Sequenced: CD4+ T cells from PBMCs. The sequence in DNA is TGTGCTAGCTCCGTGGGCTCTGAAAACACCATATATTTT. It translates to CASSVGSENTIYF.